The 13 T cell receptor beta chains below come from one sample, sequenced in a study of blood T cells in healthy people across ages. Sample-barcoded 5' priming and a J-beta primer mix drove a second PCR of about 7 to 12 cycles. TCRdb reprocessed the 5' RACE reads via MiXCR and lists one record per CDR3 protein. The sample has 800,000 to 950,000 distinct CDR3 sequences; roughly 50% are singletons. Source material: blood. These receptors all stem from a man aged 30-40 years in good health.

The chain has TRBV7-3 and TRBJ2-1; D perhaps matches TRBD1 (6 bases). Trimming took off 5 bases at V and 1 base at J, with 18 bases between the two ends. The CDR3 runs 17 residues. CDR1 SGHTA and CDR2 FQGTGA come from the germline V gene. CDR3 sequence (DNA): TGTGCCAGCAGCCCTAAGGCCGGACAGCTATCCTACAATGAGCAGTTCTTC. Residues: CASSPKAGQLSYNEQFF.

The chain is built from TRBV7-2 and TRBJ1-5; D gene unclear. The CDR3 contains 18 residues. Deletions cut 0 bases from V and 0 bases from J, with 15 bases between. Per germline, CDR1 SGHTA and CDR2 FQGNSA. CDR3 amino acids: CASSLAMVGENSNQPQHF. CDR3 sequence (DNA): TGTGCCAGCAGCTTAGCAATGGTTGGGGAGAATAGCAATCAGCCCCAGCATTTT.

V usage is TRBV11-2 and J usage is TRBJ2-7, with 12 bases lining up with TRBD2. This CDR3 spans 16 amino acids. Germline values: CDR1 SGHAT, CDR2 FQNNGV. The V and J ends lost 5 bases and 4 bases, in that order; junction bases with no gene match: 9. CDR3 in DNA: TGTGCCAGCAGCCCAGTCGGGACTAGCGGGCGTTACGAGCAGTACTTC. Translated: CASSPVGTSGRYEQYF.

In this sample, this clonotype turned up a few times. Here the CDR3 DNA reads TGTGCCACTAGGGGTGGTCATAATCAGCCCCAGCATTTT. Translation: CATRGGHNQPQHF. V is TRBV12-3 or TRBV12-4 and J is TRBJ1-5, with D possibly TRBD1 on 5 matching bases. The V gene lost 10 bases and the J gene lost 4 bases, with 14 bases spanning the gap. The CDR3 totals 13 residues.

This chain joins TRBV10-3 and TRBJ2-3; TRBD2 might be the D (6 bases). This CDR3 comprises 16 residues. CDR1 and CDR2 from the germline V gene are ENHRY and SYGVKD. Trimming pared 0 bases from V and 0 bases from J, leaving 10 bases between. The CDR3 region is CAISESASVSTDTQYF. In nucleotides, the CDR3 is TGTGCCATCAGTGAGTCAGCTAGCGTGAGCACAGATACGCAGTATTTT.

The chain recombines TRBV5-1 with TRBJ2-1; 7 nucleotides match TRBD2. Germline V gives CDR1 SGHRS, CDR2 YFSETQ. V was pared by 1 base and J by 5 bases, with 3 bases of the junction left unmatched. CDR3 size: 14 residues. The CDR3 DNA reads as TGCGCCAGCAGCTTGCAGGGACTAAACAATGAGCAGTTCTTC. This translates into CASSLQGLNNEQFF.

With respect to this clonotype: This clone may be a read error of a much larger clone one base away. CDR3 residues: CSARRLNTGAFF. The CDR3 DNA reads as TGCAGTGCTAGGCGGCTGAACACTGGAGCTTTCTTT. The gene calls are TRBV20-1 and TRBJ1-1; D call uncertain. Germline V gene lookup returns CDR1 DFQATT and CDR2 SNEGSKA (reference sequence). The CDR3 is 12 residues long.

This clonotype was found a few times. V and J are TRBV20-1 and TRBJ2-7, with 12 positions matching TRBD2. The CDR3 contains 17 residues. Germline-derived CDR1 and CDR2 are DFQATT and SNEGSKA (reference sequence). V trimming: 2 bases; J trimming: 3 bases; junction bases outside the gene matches: 11. For the CDR3, the DNA is TGCAGTGCTAGATCTAGCGGGGGGGTATCCTCCTACTACGAGCAGTACTTC. Protein product: CSARSSGGVSSYYEQYF.

J is TRBJ1-2 and V is TRBV6-5; 9 bases line up with TRBD1. V lost 4 bases to trimming and J lost 3 bases; unmatched junction nucleotides: 6. This CDR3 region has 15 residues. The germline CDR1 and CDR2 sequences are MNHEY and SVGAGI. The CDR3 coding sequence is TGTGCCAGCAGTTCCAGGGGGACAGGGCACTATGGCTACACCTTC. Translation gives CASSSRGTGHYGYTF.

The chain employs TRBV28 and TRBJ2-1, with D perhaps assigned TRBD1 or TRBD2 (5 bases each). V lost 6 bases, J lost 0 bases, and 12 bases lay in between. The CDR3 is 15 amino acids. The V gene's germline CDR1 is MDHEN and CDR2 SYDVKM. CDR3 protein: CASRLRDLSYNEQFF. In nucleotides, the CDR3 is TGTGCCAGCAGGCTCAGGGACCTCTCCTACAATGAGCAGTTCTTC.

There are a few counts of this clonotype. V usage is TRBV7-2 and J usage is TRBJ2-4; 7 bases fit TRBD2. Germline V gene lookup returns CDR1 SGHTA and CDR2 FQGNSA. Trimming cost V 1 base and J 9 bases; bases outside gene matches: 3. There are 13 residues in the CDR3. The CDR3 is CASSLVERGIQYF. CDR3 DNA sequence: TGTGCCAGCAGCTTAGTAGAGCGGGGCATTCAGTACTTC. The complete variable domain, with remaining parts taken from reference TRBV7-2 and TRBJ2-4, reads GAGVSQSPSNKVTEKGKDVELRCDPISGHTALYWYRQSLGQGLEFLIYFQGNSAPDKSGLPSDRFSAERTGGSVSTLTIQRTQQEDSAVYLCASSLVERGIQYFGAGTRLSVL.

Comments on this clonotype: This sequence may be a read error, since a much larger clone differs from it by one base. The rearrangement links TRBV29-1 to TRBJ2-7; D unclear. This CDR3 is 12 amino acids long. CDR1 and CDR2 (germline): SQVTM, ANQGSEA. The germline V and J ends were trimmed by 0 bases and 6 bases, with 9 bases remaining between them. The CDR3 sequence: CSVEDGISEQYF. CDR3 in DNA: TGCAGCGTTGAAGATGGGATCTCCGAGCAGTACTTC.

This clonotype came up many times. The rearrangement joins TRBV3-1 to TRBJ2-1; 7 bases are a match to TRBD2. V was pared by 4 bases and J by 0 bases, with 6 bases of the junction left unmatched. The CDR3 is 16 residues long. Germline V gives CDR1 LGHDT, CDR2 YNNKEL (reference sequence). The CDR3 is CASSPWGGNSYNEQFF. CDR3 DNA: TGTGCCAGCAGCCCCTGGGGGGGGAACTCCTACAATGAGCAGTTCTTC.